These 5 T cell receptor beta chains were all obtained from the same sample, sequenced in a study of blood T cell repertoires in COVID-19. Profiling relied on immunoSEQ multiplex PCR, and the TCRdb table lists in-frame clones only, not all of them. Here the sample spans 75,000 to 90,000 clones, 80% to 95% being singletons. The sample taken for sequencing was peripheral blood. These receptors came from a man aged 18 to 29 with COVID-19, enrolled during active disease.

The CDR3 DNA sequence: TGTGCCAGCAGCTCGGACAGGGAGCCAGATACGCAGTATTTT. Translating gives CASSSDREPDTQYF. This chain joins TRBV6-5 and TRBJ2-3; the match to TRBD1 covers 8 bases. The V segment lost 6 bases and the J segment 4 bases; nucleotides outside the gene matches: 6. This CDR3 has 14 amino acids. Per the germline V gene, CDR1 is MNHEY and CDR2 is SVGAGI.

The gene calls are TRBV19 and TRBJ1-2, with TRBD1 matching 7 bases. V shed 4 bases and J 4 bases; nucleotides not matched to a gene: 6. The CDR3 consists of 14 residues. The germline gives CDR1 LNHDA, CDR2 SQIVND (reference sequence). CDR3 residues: CASSRLTGIYGYTF. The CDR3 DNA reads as TGTGCCAGTAGTAGATTGACAGGGATCTATGGCTACACCTTC.

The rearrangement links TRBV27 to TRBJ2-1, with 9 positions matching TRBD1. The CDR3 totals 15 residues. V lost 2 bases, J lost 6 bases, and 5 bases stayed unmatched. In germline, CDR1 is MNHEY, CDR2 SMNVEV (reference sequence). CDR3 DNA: TGTGCCAGCAGTTTACGGGACAGGGCATCCAATGAGCAGTTCTTC. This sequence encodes CASSLRDRASNEQFF.

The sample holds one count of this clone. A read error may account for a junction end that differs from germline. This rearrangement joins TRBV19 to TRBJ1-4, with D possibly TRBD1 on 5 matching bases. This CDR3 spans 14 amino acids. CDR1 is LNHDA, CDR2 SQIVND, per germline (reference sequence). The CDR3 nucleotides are TGTGCCAGTAGTATAGGACCGCCGGGGGAAAAACTGCTTTTT. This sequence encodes CASSIGPPGEKLLF.

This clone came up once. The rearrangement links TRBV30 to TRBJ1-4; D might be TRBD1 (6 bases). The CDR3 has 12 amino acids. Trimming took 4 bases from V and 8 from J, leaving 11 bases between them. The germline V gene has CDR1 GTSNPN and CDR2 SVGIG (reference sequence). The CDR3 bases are TGTGCCTGGACCGGGGGGCCCGAAAAACTGTTTTTT. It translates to CAWTGGPEKLFF.